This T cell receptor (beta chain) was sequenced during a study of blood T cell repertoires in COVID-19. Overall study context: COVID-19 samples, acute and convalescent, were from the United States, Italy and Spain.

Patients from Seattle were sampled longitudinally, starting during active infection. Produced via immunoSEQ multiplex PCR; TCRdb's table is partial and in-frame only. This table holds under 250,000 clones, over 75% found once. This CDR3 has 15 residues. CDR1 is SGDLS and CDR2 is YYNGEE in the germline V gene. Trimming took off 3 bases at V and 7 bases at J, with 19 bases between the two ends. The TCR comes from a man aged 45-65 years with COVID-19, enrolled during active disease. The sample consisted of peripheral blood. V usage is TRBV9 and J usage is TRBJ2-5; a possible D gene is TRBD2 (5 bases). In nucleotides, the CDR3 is TGTGCCAGCAGCGAGGACTTCAGCGCCGGAGGGACCCAGTACTTC. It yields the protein CASSEDFSAGGTQYF.